The subject of this entry is one T cell receptor beta chain. The CDR3 spans 14 residues. Germline loops: CDR1 MNHEY, CDR2 SVGAGI. Trimming took 2 bases from V and 4 from J, leaving 11 bases between them. The table came from immunoSEQ multiplex PCR; TCRdb's copy has only in-frame clones and leaves some out. The table has about 170,000 clones, around 90% seen once. These data come from a study of blood T cell repertoires in COVID-19. Across the study: PBMCs, B-cell-depleted T cells, or T cells provided the cDNA or gDNA that made up the material.

The gene calls are TRBV6-5 and TRBJ1-2; D is undetermined. The receptor's source is a man aged 55 to 69 with acute or convalescent COVID-19. The specimen was peripheral blood. The CDR3 protein is CASSYREGSYGYTF. CDR3 DNA: TGTGCCAGCAGTTACAGGGAGGGTTCCTATGGCTACACCTTC.